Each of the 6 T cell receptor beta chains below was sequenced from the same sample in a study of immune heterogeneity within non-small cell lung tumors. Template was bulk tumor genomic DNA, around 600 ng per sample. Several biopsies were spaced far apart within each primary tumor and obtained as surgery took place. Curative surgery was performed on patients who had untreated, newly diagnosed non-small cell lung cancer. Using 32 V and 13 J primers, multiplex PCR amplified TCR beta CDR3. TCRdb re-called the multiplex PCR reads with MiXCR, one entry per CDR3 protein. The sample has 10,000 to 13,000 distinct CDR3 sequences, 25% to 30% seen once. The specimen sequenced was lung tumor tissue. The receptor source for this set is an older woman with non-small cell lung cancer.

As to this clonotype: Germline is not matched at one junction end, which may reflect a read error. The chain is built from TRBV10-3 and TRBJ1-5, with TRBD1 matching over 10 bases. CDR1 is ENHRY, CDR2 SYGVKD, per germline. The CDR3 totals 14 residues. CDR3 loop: CVIGTGDSNQPQHF. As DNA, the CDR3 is TGTGTCATCGGGACAGGGGATAGCAATCAGCCCCAGCATTTT.

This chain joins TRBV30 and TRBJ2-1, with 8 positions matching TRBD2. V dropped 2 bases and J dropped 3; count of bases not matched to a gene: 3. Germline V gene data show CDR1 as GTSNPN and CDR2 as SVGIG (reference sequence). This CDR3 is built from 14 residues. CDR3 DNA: TGTGCCTGGAGTCCGGGGGGGCTCTACAATGAGCAGTTCTTC. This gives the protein CAWSPGGLYNEQFF.

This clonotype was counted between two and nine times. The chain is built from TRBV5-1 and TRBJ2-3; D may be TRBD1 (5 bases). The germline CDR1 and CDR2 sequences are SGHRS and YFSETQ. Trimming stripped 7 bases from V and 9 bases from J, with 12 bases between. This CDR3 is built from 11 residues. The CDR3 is CASSLQGTQYF. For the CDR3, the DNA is TGCGCCAGCTCCCTTCAGGGCACGCAGTATTTT.

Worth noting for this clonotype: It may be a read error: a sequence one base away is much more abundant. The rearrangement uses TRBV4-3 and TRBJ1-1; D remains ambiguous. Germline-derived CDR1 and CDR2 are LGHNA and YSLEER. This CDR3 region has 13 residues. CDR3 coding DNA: TGCGCCATCAGCCTGAAGGGGAACACTGAAGCTTTCTTT. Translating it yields CAISLKGNTEAFF.

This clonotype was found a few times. The CDR3 region has the DNA TGTGCCATCAGTAGGGCAGGGGTATGGACAGATACGCAGTATTTT. This encodes CAISRAGVWTDTQYF. This rearrangement joins TRBV10-3 to TRBJ2-3, with a possible D match to TRBD1 (6 bases). This CDR3 spans 15 amino acids. Trimming took 5 bases from V and 3 from J, leaving 15 bases between them. Germline V lookup: CDR1 ENHRY, CDR2 SYGVKD.

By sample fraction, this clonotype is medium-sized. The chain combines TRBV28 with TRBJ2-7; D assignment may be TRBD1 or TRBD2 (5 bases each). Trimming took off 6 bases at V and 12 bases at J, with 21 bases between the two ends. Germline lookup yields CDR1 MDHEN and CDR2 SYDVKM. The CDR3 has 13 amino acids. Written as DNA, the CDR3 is TGTGCCAGCAGCCCTGGGAGACAGTCTGGGGGGTACTTC. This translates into CASSPGRQSGGYF.